The clone carrying this T cell receptor (beta chain) was observed a few times. Under the authors' procedure: Nucleated cell number was recorded as an estimate derived from reference gene primer amplification. Repertoires were generated with immunoSEQ multiplex PCR, while TCRdb's copy carries only in-frame clones and drops some. V, J and clone size are taken as reported in that table, and D and trimming were inferred from the DNA itself. The sample comprises 130,000 to 150,000 clones, 84% of which are singletons, and more than 5% rests with the top ten. This entry belongs to a study of blood T cell repertoires in COVID-19. Study information: Collection of acute and convalescent COVID-19 samples took place in the United States, Italy and Spain.

This CDR3 region has 12 residues. The V gene lost 3 bases and the J gene lost 2 bases, with 7 bases spanning the gap. Germline CDR1 and CDR2: SQVTM and ANQGSEA. Cohort allocation depended upon clinical history that participants reported. The sequenced material came from PBMCs or T cells enriched from blood (not recorded which). The chain links TRBV29-1 to TRBJ1-2; D remains ambiguous. The TCR sequence derives from a woman aged 45-65 years who had been exposed to COVID-19. In nucleotides, the CDR3 is TGCAGCGTTGACCCAGAAAACTATGGCTACACCTTC. It yields the protein CSVDPENYGYTF.